The next 21 T cell receptor beta chains were all read from a single sample in a study of graft-versus-host responses after intestinal transplantation. The protocol was immunoSEQ multiplex PCR, while the TCRdb copy is restricted to in-frame clones and leaves out a portion. The sample records roughly 120,000 clones, 90% being singletons. These receptors are not linked to any known antigen. Specimen: unstimulated CD4+ T cells sorted from spleen or lymph node cells, collected before intestinal transplant. The receptors originated from a human donor who received an intestinal transplant.

In its sample, this clone was seen a few times. V and J are TRBV5-1 and TRBJ1-6, with TRBD1 as a possible D gene (6 bases). Germline loops: CDR1 SGHRS, CDR2 YFSETQ. The V gene lost 5 bases and the J gene lost 10 bases, with 19 bases spanning the gap. The CDR3 is 15 residues long. The CDR3, as DNA: TGCGCCAGCAGTCCCACTGGGCCAGGGGAATCACCCCTCCACTTT. This translates into CASSPTGPGESPLHF.

This clone turned up a few times. The V call is TRBV6-1, the J call TRBJ2-2, with 8 bases that match TRBD1. CDR1 and CDR2 (germline): MNHNS, SASEGT. The CDR3 extends over 16 amino acids. V lost 4 bases and J lost 4; bases outside the gene matches: 8. CDR3 in DNA: TGTGCCAGCAGTGGGACAGGGAAGGACCTCACCGGGGAGCTGTTTTTT. It codes for CASSGTGKDLTGELFF.

The J gene is TRBJ2-5, the V gene TRBV30, with D perhaps matching TRBD1 (5 bases). Trimming cost V 3 bases and J 5 bases, with 13 bases left between them. Germline CDR1 reads GTSNPN; CDR2 reads SVGIG (reference sequence). The CDR3 totals 13 residues. CDR3: CAWRPRQWETQYF. The CDR3 DNA reads as TGTGCCTGGAGACCGAGACAGTGGGAGACCCAGTACTTC.

The chain is built from TRBV5-1 and TRBJ2-7; 15 bases align to TRBD2. The CDR3 has 20 residues. CDR1 is SGHRS, CDR2 YFSETQ, per germline. V dropped 0 bases and J dropped 2; count of bases not matched to a gene: 12. The CDR3 coding sequence is TGCGCCAGCAGCTTGGAAGCATCTGGGACTAGCGGGAGGAGGGCCTACGAGCAGTACTTC. It is translated as CASSLEASGTSGRRAYEQYF.

V usage is TRBV18 and J usage is TRBJ2-1; 10 positions agree with TRBD1. This CDR3 contains 14 residues. The V gene end was trimmed by 0 bases and the J gene end by 7 bases; junction bases not matched to a gene: 0. The germline V gene has CDR1 KGHSH and CDR2 LQKENI. This CDR3 is CASSPPGQGNEQFF. Written as DNA, the CDR3 is TGTGCCAGCTCACCACCGGGACAGGGGAATGAGCAGTTCTTC.

This rearrangement joins TRBV10-1 to TRBJ2-1; weak D call: TRBD1 (7 bases). Germline assignment: CDR1 WNHNN and CDR2 SYGVQD (reference sequence). Trimming left V 6 bases short and J 5 bases short, with 20 bases between. The CDR3 spans 16 residues. As DNA, the CDR3 is TGCGCCAGCAGGCCCGAGGGGGCGGGGCTAAACAATGAGCAGTTCTTC. Protein sequence: CASRPEGAGLNNEQFF.

CDR3 sequence (DNA): TGTGCCAGTAAGATCACAGTTACGGGCACAGATACGCAGTATTTT. It yields the protein CASKITVTGTDTQYF. V usage is TRBV19 and J usage is TRBJ2-3; D is unclear. V lost 7 bases, J lost 1 base, and 15 bases lay in between. This CDR3 is 15 amino acids long. Germline loops: CDR1 LNHDA, CDR2 SQIVND (reference sequence).

The chain links TRBV4-3 to TRBJ2-2; D is possibly TRBD2 (6 bases). V shed 0 bases and J shed 4 bases, with 6 bases lying between them. The CDR3 is 14 amino acids. From germline, CDR1 is LGHNA and CDR2 YSLEER. CDR3: CASSQEGGTGELFF. DNA of the CDR3: TGCGCCAGCAGCCAAGAGGGGGGCACCGGGGAGCTGTTTTTT.

Concerning this clone: This specimen includes other DNA sequences encoding the same CDR3. V is TRBV6-6 and J is TRBJ1-2; D ambiguous. Germline V gene sequence: CDR1 MNHNY, CDR2 SVGAGI (reference sequence). CDR3 length: 13 residues. Trimming took 7 bases from V and 4 from J, leaving 13 bases between them. The CDR3 is CASMEGLGYGYTF. CDR3 coding DNA: TGTGCCAGCATGGAGGGCTTGGGCTATGGCTACACCTTC.

The V gene is TRBV19, the J gene TRBJ1-5; 7 nucleotides agree with TRBD1. CDR3 length equals 15 residues. With 5 bases clipped from V and 7 bases from J, the junction kept 11 bases outside the gene matches. Germline CDR1 and CDR2: LNHDA and SQIVND (reference sequence). The CDR3 sequence is CASSLGGPGEQPQHF. The CDR3 coding sequence is TGTGCCAGTAGTCTAGGGGGCCCAGGGGAACAGCCCCAGCATTTT. Complete variable domain (other parts from reference TRBV19 and TRBJ1-5): DGGITQSPKYLFRKEGQNVTLSCEQNLNHDAMYWYRQDPGQGLRLIYYSQIVNDFQKGDIAEGYSVSREKKESFPLTVTSAQKNPTAFYLCASSLGGPGEQPQHFGDGTRLSIL.

The J gene is TRBJ2-5, the V gene TRBV11-2; D might be TRBD2 (6 bases). The CDR3 has 13 residues. CDR1 and CDR2 (germline): SGHAT, FQNNGV. Trimming shortened V by 5 bases and J by 11 bases, and 18 bases separated the two germline ends. The CDR3 DNA is TGTGCCAGCAGCCCCATTAGCACGGGAGAGCAGTACTTC. Translating it yields CASSPISTGEQYF.

CDR3 sequence (DNA): TGTGCCAGCAGCCTAGGCCCTGAAGCTTTCTTT. Its protein product is CASSLGPEAFF. The V and J genes are TRBV2 and TRBJ1-1, with D unclear. Germline V lookup: CDR1 SNHLY, CDR2 FYNNEI. Trimming stripped 6 bases from V and 6 bases from J, with 8 bases between. This CDR3 contains 11 residues.

The chain has TRBV4-1 and TRBJ1-2; D unresolved. The CDR3 spans 15 residues. The germline V gene encodes CDR1 MGHRA and CDR2 YSYEKL. The germline V and J ends were trimmed by 0 bases and 3 bases, with 11 bases remaining between them. The CDR3 nucleotides read TGCGCCAGCAGCCAAGAGTTGCGGTTTTACTATGGCTACACCTTC. Protein sequence: CASSQELRFYYGYTF.

The chain uses TRBV7-2 and TRBJ2-5; 8 nucleotides agree with TRBD2. CDR1 SGHTA and CDR2 FQGNSA come from the germline V gene. Losses at the gene ends were 0 bases for V and 2 bases for J; bases not matched to a gene: 5. This CDR3 comprises 16 residues. The DNA for the CDR3 is TGTGCCAGCAGCTTAGCGATTAGCGGGGCTCAAGAGACCCAGTACTTC. Protein sequence: CASSLAISGAQETQYF.

The chain joins TRBV5-1 to TRBJ2-5; D is undetermined. The length of the CDR3 is 15 residues. V lost 0 bases, J lost 2 bases, and 11 bases lay in between. Germline CDR1 SGHRS, CDR2 YFSETQ. The CDR3 is CASSLAGANQETQYF. CDR3 in DNA: TGCGCCAGCAGCTTGGCCGGAGCAAATCAAGAGACCCAGTACTTC. Drawing the rest from reference TRBV5-1 and TRBJ2-5, the complete variable domain is KAGVTQTPRYLIKTRGQQVTLSCSPISGHRSVSWYQQTPGQGLQFLFEYFSETQRNKGNFPGRFSGRQFSNSRSEMNVSTLELGDSALYLCASSLAGANQETQYFGPGTRLLVL.

The rearrangement uses TRBV11-2 and TRBJ2-1; tentatively, D is TRBD2 (5 bases). The CDR3 is 17 amino acids. Trimming stripped 1 base from V and 0 bases from J, with 13 bases between. CDR1 is SGHAT, CDR2 FQNNGV, per germline. The CDR3: CASSLASGRGSYNEQFF. The CDR3 region has the DNA TGTGCCAGCAGCTTAGCCTCTGGTCGGGGCTCCTACAATGAGCAGTTCTTC.

This clone was counted between two and nine times. This chain connects TRBV6-5 to TRBJ1-2; possibly TRBD1 for D (6 bases). CDR1 is MNHEY and CDR2 is SVGAGI in the germline V gene. This CDR3 has 14 amino acids. Trimming cost V 2 bases and J 2 bases, with 9 bases left between them. The CDR3 spells CASSYRQGNYGYTF. The CDR3 DNA reads TGTGCCAGCAGTTACCGGCAGGGGAACTATGGCTACACCTTC.

This clone was counted only a few times. The chain combines TRBV5-4 with TRBJ1-3, with no clear D. The CDR3 is made up of 13 amino acids. Trimming shortened V by 4 bases and J by 1 base, and 6 bases separated the two germline ends. CDR1 and CDR2 (germline): SGHNT, YYREEE (reference sequence). The CDR3 is CASSPPSGNTIYF. CDR3 nucleotide sequence: TGTGCCAGCAGCCCCCCGTCTGGAAACACCATATATTTT. Drawing the rest from reference TRBV5-4 and TRBJ1-3, the complete variable domain is ETGVTQSPTHLIKTRGQQVTLRCSSQSGHNTVSWYQQALGQGPQFIFQYYREEENGRGNFPPRFSGLQFPNYSSELNVNALELDDSALYLCASSPPSGNTIYFGEGSWLTVV.

The rearrangement joins TRBV11-2 to TRBJ1-4; D is undetermined. Trimming left V 3 bases short and J 5 bases short, with 7 bases between. Germline CDR1 and CDR2: SGHAT and FQNNGV. The CDR3 is 13 residues long. CDR3 in DNA: TGTGCCAGCAGCTTCACGGTAAATGAAAAACTGTTTTTT. This sequence encodes CASSFTVNEKLFF.

This chain links TRBV5-1 with TRBJ2-3; a weak D match, TRBD2 (6 bases). Germline CDR1 reads SGHRS; CDR2 reads YFSETQ. The CDR3 is made up of 15 amino acids. Trimming took 8 bases from V and 0 from J, leaving 16 bases between them. The CDR3 reads CASKPSGGSTDTQYF. Written as DNA, the CDR3 is TGCGCCAGTAAGCCCTCCGGGGGTAGCACAGATACGCAGTATTTT.

This chain connects TRBV28 to TRBJ1-3; D uncertain. The CDR3 totals 15 residues. The germline V and J ends were trimmed by 6 bases and 0 bases, with 12 bases remaining between them. Germline assignment: CDR1 MDHEN and CDR2 SYDVKM. Here the CDR3 DNA reads TGTGCCAGCAGCCTAACCGGTGACTCTGGAAACACCATATATTTT. This sequence encodes CASSLTGDSGNTIYF.